This TCR beta chain came from a study of shared clonotypes between healthy human individuals. Looked up from germline, CDR1 is ENHRY and CDR2 is SYGVKD. The V gene lost 3 bases and the J gene lost 10 bases, with 22 bases spanning the gap. The CDR3 spans 16 residues. A remark on this clone: As yet, its antigen is unknown.

Overall study findings and caveats: Enrolling few donors narrowed the genetic and exposure-history diversity that was represented.

Sequencing used immunoSEQ multiplex PCR; TCRdb keeps in-frame clones, though not all of them. The table has some 1,400,000 clones, around 95% seen once. Sequences were obtained from naive CD4+ T cells sorted from blood. Noted subset: CD45RA+ positively selected. The sequence was collected from a man aged 25 to 40 in good health. The chain uses TRBV10-3 and TRBJ2-1; tentatively, D is TRBD1 (7 bases). The CDR3 DNA reads as TGTGCCATCAGTGACAGTTCCCAGGGGGGATTGGGGGAGCAGTTCTTC. It specifies CAISDSSQGGLGEQFF.